These 3 T cell receptor beta chains originate from one sample sequenced in a study of T-cell reconstitution after alpha-beta-depleted transplantation in children. Unique molecular identifiers were incorporated when the TCRbeta library was constructed. MiXCR was run by TCRdb on the PCR reads, yielding one entry per CDR3 protein. The profile covers around 370,000 distinct CDR3 sequences, with around 10% appearing a single time and 2% to 2.5% taken by the ten largest. This sample comprised PBMCs from the stem cell graft donor, obtained from the stem cell graft. Source of these receptors: a human donor who donated a stem cell graft to a child with acute lymphoblastic leukemia.

This chain connects TRBV12-3 or TRBV12-4 to TRBJ2-7; D might be TRBD1 (6 bases). The V end was cut by 2 bases, the J end by 5 bases, with 10 bases between. The CDR3 sequence is 13 residues long. The CDR3, as DNA: TGTGCCAGCAGTTTACAGGGGTCTGACGAGCAGTACTTC. This translates into CASSLQGSDEQYF.

This clonotype was seen a few times. The V and J genes are TRBV6-2 or TRBV6-3 and TRBJ2-3, with 10 bases identical to TRBD1. Germline V gene data show CDR1 as MNHEY and CDR2 as SVGEGT. The trim removed 2 bases at V and 11 bases at J, leaving 13 bases unmatched. There are 16 residues in the CDR3. CDR3 sequence: CASSYGTGTGVSWQYF. As DNA, the CDR3 is TGTGCCAGCAGTTACGGAACCGGGACAGGGGTTAGTTGGCAGTATTTT.

This clonotype occurred a few times. This chain joins TRBV4-3 and TRBJ2-5; 10 bases map to TRBD1. Trimming cost V 5 bases and J 5 bases; bases outside gene matches: 8. Germline V gene lookup returns CDR1 LGHNA and CDR2 YSLEER. The CDR3 totals 15 residues. Here the CDR3 reads CASSIRDRGGETQYF. DNA of the CDR3: TGCGCCAGCAGCATTCGGGACAGGGGAGGGGAGACCCAGTACTTC.